The clone carrying this T cell receptor (beta chain) showed up many times. Its antigen is still unknown. These data come from a study of T-cell reconstitution after alpha-beta-depleted transplantation in children. It was with unique molecular identifiers that the TCRbeta library was prepared. TCRdb re-called the PCR reads with MiXCR, one entry per CDR3 protein. The table lists 200,000 to 250,000 distinct CDR3 sequences, roughly 10% of them singletons. The V gene lost 0 bases and the J gene lost 8 bases, with 10 bases spanning the gap. CDR1 is KGHSH and CDR2 is LQKENI in the germline V gene. The CDR3 sequence is 13 residues long. Study-wide findings and caveats: Elevated TCRbeta diversity at day 60 was traced, in some patients, to surviving recipient T cells and thymic progenitors. Several hundred expanded graft clones reportedly gave rise to the alpha-beta T cells present about two months after transplant. From newly produced T cells came most of the T-cell counts and diversity one year after transplant.

This rearrangement joins TRBV18 to TRBJ1-2; maybe TRBD1 (5 bases). The specimen comprised PBMCs, sampled before TCRalphabeta/CD19-depleted stem cell transplant. This receptor was identified in a child in the first two years of life with acute myeloid leukemia, due to receive a stem cell transplant. Here the CDR3 reads CASSPPGREGYTF. CDR3 in DNA: TGTGCCAGCTCACCACCGGGCAGGGAAGGCTACACCTTC. Complete variable domain (other parts from reference TRBV18 and TRBJ1-2): NAGVMQNPRHLVRRRGQEARLRCSPMKGHSHVYWYRQLPEEGLKFMVYLQKENIIDESGMPKERFSAEFPKEGPSILRIQQVVRGDSAAYFCASSPPGREGYTFGSGTRLTVV.